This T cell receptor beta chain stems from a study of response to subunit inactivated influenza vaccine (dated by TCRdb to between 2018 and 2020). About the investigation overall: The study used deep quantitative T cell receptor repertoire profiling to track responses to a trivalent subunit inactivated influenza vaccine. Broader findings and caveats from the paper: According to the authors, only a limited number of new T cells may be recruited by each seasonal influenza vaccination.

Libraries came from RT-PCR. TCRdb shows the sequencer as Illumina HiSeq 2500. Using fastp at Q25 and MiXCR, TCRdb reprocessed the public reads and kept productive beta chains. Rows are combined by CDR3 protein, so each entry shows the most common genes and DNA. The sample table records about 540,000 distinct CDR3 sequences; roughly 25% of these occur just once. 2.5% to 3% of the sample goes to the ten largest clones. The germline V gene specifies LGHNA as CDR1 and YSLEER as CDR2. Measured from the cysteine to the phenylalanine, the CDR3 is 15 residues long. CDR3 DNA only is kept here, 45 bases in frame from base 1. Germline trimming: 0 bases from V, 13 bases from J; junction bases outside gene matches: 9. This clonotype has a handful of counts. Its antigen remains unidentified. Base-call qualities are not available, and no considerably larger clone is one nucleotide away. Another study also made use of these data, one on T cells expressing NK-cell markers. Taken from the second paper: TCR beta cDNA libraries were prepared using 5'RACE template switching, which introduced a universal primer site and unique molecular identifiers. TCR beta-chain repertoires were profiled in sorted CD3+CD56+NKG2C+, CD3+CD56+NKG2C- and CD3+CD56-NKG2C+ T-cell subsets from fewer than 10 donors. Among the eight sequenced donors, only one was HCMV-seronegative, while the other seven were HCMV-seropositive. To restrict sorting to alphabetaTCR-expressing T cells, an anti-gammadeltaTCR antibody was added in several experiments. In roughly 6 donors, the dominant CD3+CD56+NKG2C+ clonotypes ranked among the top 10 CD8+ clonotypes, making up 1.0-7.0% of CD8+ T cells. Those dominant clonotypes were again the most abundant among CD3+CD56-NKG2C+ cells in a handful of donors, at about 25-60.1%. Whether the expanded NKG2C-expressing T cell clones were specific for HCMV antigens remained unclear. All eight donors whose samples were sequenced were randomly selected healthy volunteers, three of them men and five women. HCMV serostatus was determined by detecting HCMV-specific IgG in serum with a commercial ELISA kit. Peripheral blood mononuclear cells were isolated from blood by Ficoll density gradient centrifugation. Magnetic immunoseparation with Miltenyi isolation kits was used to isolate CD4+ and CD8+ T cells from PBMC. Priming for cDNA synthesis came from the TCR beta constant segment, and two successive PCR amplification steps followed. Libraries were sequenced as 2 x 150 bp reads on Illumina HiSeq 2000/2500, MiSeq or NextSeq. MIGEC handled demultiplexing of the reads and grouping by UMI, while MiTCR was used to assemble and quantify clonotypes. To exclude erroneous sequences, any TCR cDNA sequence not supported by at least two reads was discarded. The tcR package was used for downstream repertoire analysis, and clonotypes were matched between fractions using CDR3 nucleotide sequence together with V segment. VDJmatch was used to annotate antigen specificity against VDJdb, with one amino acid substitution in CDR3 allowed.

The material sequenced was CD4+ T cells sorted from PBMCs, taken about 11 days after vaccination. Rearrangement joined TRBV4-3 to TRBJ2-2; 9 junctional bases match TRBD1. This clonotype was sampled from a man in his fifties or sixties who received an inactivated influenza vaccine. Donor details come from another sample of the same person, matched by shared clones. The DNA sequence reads TGCGCCAGCAGCCAAGATGCACAGGGGGCCTGGGCGCTGTTTTTT. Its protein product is CASSQDAQGAWALFF.